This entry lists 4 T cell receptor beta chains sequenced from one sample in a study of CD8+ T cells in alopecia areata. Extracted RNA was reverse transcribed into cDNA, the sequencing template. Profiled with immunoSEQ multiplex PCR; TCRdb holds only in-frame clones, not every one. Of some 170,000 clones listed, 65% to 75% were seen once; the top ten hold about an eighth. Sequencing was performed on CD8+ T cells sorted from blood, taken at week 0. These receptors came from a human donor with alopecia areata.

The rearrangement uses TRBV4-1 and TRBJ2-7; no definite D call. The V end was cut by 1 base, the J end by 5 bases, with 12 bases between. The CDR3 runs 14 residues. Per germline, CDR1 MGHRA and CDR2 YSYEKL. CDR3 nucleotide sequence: TGCGCCAGCAGCCAAGTGATGCGGTTGGACGAGCAGTACTTC. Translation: CASSQVMRLDEQYF.

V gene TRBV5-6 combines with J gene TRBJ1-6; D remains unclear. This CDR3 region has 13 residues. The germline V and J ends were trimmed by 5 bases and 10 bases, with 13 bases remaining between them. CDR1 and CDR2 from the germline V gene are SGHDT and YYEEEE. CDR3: CASRRGFGSPLHF. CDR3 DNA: TGTGCCAGCAGACGAGGGTTTGGCTCACCCCTCCACTTT.

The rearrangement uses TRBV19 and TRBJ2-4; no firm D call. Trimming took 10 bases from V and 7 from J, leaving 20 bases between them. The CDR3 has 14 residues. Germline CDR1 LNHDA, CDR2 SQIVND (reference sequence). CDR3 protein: CAKQDLGYYNIQYF. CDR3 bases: TGTGCCAAACAAGACCTAGGCTACTACAACATTCAGTACTTC.

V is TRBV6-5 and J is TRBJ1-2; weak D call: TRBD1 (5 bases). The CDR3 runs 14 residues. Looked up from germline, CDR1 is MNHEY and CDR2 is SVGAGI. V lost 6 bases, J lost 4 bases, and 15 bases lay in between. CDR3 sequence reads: CASSPGPRSYGYTF. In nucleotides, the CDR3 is TGTGCCAGCAGCCCGGGACCGAGGAGCTATGGCTACACCTTC.